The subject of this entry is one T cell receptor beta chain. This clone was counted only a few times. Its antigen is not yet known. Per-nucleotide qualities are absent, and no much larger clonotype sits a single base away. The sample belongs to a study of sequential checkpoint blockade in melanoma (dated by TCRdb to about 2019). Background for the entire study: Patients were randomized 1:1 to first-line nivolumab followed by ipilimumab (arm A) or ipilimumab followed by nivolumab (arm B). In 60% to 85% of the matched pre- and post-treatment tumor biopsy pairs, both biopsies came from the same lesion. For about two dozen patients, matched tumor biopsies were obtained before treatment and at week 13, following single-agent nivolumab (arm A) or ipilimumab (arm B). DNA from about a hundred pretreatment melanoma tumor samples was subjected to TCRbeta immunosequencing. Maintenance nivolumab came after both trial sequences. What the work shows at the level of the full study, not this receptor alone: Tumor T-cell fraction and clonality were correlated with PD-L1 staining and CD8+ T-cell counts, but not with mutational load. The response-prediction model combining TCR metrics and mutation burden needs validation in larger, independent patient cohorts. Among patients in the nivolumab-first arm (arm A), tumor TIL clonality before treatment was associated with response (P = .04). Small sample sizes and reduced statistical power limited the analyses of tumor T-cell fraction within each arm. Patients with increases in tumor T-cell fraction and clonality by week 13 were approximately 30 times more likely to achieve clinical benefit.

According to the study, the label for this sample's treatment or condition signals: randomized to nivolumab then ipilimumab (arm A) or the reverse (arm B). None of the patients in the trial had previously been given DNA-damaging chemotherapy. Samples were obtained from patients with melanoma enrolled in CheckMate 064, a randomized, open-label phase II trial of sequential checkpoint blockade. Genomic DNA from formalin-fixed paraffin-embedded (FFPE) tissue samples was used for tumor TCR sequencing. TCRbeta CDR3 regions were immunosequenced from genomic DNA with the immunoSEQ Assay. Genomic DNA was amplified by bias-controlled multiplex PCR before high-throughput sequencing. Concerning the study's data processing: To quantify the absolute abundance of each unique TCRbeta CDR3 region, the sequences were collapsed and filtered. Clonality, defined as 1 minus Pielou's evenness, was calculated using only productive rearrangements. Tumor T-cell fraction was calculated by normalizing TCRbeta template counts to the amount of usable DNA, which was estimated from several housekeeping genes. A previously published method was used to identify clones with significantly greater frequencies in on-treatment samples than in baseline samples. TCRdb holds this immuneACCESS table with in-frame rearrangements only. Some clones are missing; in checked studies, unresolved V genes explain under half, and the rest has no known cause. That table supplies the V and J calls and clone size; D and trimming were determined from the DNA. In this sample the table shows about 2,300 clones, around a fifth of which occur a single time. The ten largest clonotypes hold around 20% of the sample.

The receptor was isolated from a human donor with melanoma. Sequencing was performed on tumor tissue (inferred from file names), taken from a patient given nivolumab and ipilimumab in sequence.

The CDR3 protein is CASRGRSSNQPQHF. The nucleotides are TGTGCCAGCAGGGGCCGCTCTAGCAATCAGCCCCAGCATTTT. The sequence joins TRBV28 to TRBJ1-5, with the D gene not confidently named. CDR1 and CDR2 are read off the germline V gene as MDHEN and SYDVKM. The CDR3 goes from the cysteine to the phenylalanine over 14 residues. The sequence is cut down to CDR3 DNA, 42 bases in frame from base 1. The junction carries 9 bases between V and J, which are trimmed by 6 bases and 0 bases respectively.